Shown below are 32 T cell receptor beta chains from a single sample sequenced in a study of cytomegalovirus exposure and HLA in healthy donors (TCRdb year 2017). Library prep was done by the immunoSEQ multiplex PCR assay. The multiplex PCR relied on a mix of 60 forward primers for TCR Vbeta segments and 13 reverse primers for TCR Jbeta segments. Not all clones reach the TCRdb copy of this immuneACCESS table, which keeps in-frame sequences only. Checked studies attribute under half of the gap to unresolved V genes and leave the rest unexplained. In all, the sample holds 150,000 to 200,000 clones, and 80% of those were seen once. Around 7.2% of the sample is held by the ten biggest clonotypes. Material: PBMCs. The origin of the receptors is a man aged 25-45 years in good health and CMV-seropositive.

This clone was observed a handful of times. V gene TRBV6-1 combines with J gene TRBJ1-4, with TRBD1 identical over 9 bases. Germline loops: CDR1 MNHNS, CDR2 SASEGT. Trimming took 1 base from V and 13 from J; bases not matched to a gene: 7. There are 14 residues in the CDR3. The CDR3 sequence: CASSEGTGVPVLFF. The CDR3 coding sequence is TGTGCCAGCAGTGAAGGGACAGGGGTGCCGGTACTGTTTTTT.

This clone was counted a few times. V and J are TRBV5-6 and TRBJ1-6; perhaps TRBD1 as D (5 bases). Deletions cut 0 bases from V and 0 bases from J, with 10 bases between. The germline gives CDR1 SGHDT, CDR2 YYEEEE. The CDR3 covers 17 residues. The CDR3, as DNA: TGTGCCAGCAGCTTGGGGAGACAGAGCTCCTATAATTCACCCCTCCACTTT. Translating it yields CASSLGRQSSYNSPLHF.

This clone came up a few times. The chain joins TRBV29-1 to TRBJ2-7; 10 bases map to TRBD2. Germline loops: CDR1 SQVTM, CDR2 ANQGSEA. CDR3 size: 13 residues. The ends lost 6 bases at V and 7 bases at J; junction bases unmatched: 9. CDR3 residues: CSVVAGGLGEQYF. The CDR3 bases are TGCAGCGTCGTAGCGGGGGGACTCGGGGAGCAGTACTTC.

The genes are TRBV2 and TRBJ2-7, with TRBD2 as a possible D gene (10 bases). Trimming pared 6 bases from V and 4 bases from J, leaving 34 bases between. The CDR3 is 20 amino acids. Looked up from germline, CDR1 is SNHLY and CDR2 is FYNNEI. CDR3 residues: CASRSGTGRLAGVRGYEQYF. CDR3 DNA sequence: TGTGCCAGCAGATCCGGGACAGGGCGTCTAGCGGGAGTTAGGGGGTACGAGCAGTACTTC. Full variable domain (remainder filled in from reference TRBV2 and TRBJ2-7): EPEVTQTPSHQVTQMGQEVILRCVPISNHLYFYWYRQILGQKVEFLVSFYNNEISEKSEIFDDQFSVERPDGSNFTLKIRSTKLEDSAMYFCASRSGTGRLAGVRGYEQYFGPGTRLTVT.

This chain uses TRBV21-1 with TRBJ2-2; the table names TRBD2, a call not compared with the DNA. TRBV21-1 has pseudogene status. This CDR3 has 15 amino acids. The CDR3 region is CASSKVGRNTGELFF. The CDR3 nucleotides are TGTGCCAGCAGCAAAGTCGGGAGGAACACCGGGGAGCTGTTTTTT.

This clone has only one observation. The chain couples TRBV28 to TRBJ1-2; TRBD1 might be the D (5 bases). Germline V gene sequence: CDR1 MDHEN, CDR2 SYDVKM. CDR3 length equals 12 residues. V lost 5 bases to trimming and J lost 6 bases, with 10 bases between them. In DNA form, the CDR3 reads TGTGCCAGCAGTACAGGACCCCATGGCTACACCTTC. It translates to CASSTGPHGYTF.

The chain links TRBV7-9 to TRBJ2-1; 11 bases match TRBD2. Trimming at V came to 8 bases and at J to 4 bases, leaving 7 bases not matched to a gene. This CDR3 region has 15 residues. CDR1 and CDR2 from the germline V gene are SEHNR and FQNEAQ (reference sequence). The CDR3 spells CASHILAGAYNEQFF. CDR3 DNA sequence: TGTGCCAGCCATATACTAGCGGGGGCTTACAATGAGCAGTTCTTC. Together with reference TRBV7-9 and TRBJ2-1, the CDR3 gives the full variable domain: DTGVSQNPRHKITKRGQNVTFRCDPISEHNRLYWYRQTLGQGPEFLTYFQNEAQLEKSRLLSDRFSAERPKGSFSTLEIQRTEQGDSAMYLCASHILAGAYNEQFFGPGTRLTVL.

The V call is TRBV14, the J call TRBJ1-1, with D perhaps TRBD1 (6 bases). Germline V gene data show CDR1 as SGHDN and CDR2 as FVKESK. V dropped 5 bases and J dropped 5 bases, with 12 bases sitting between them. The CDR3 sequence is 13 residues long. CDR3 sequence (DNA): TGTGCCAGCAGCTTCCGAGGGGGAACTGAAGCTTTCTTT. This codes for CASSFRGGTEAFF.

The chain is built from TRBV15 and TRBJ2-3, with no clear D. The CDR3 is made up of 12 amino acids. V lost 0 bases and J 5 bases, leaving 3 bases between the germline ends. CDR1 and CDR2 (germline): LNHNV, YYDKDF (reference sequence). The CDR3 sequence is CATSRDRDTQYF. The DNA of the CDR3 is TGTGCCACCAGCAGAGATCGAGATACGCAGTATTTT.

This chain joins TRBV6-5 and TRBJ2-2, with a weak D call TRBD1 (5 bases). Per the germline V gene, CDR1 is MNHEY and CDR2 is SVGAGI. V dropped 2 bases and J dropped 4 bases, with 11 bases sitting between them. This CDR3 has 15 residues. CDR3 residues: CASSYLQGSTGELFF. In nucleotides, the CDR3 is TGTGCCAGCAGTTACCTCCAGGGTAGCACCGGGGAGCTGTTTTTT.

The chain couples TRBV6-4 to TRBJ2-7, with D possibly TRBD1 on 6 matching bases. This CDR3 region has 13 residues. The V end was cut by 5 bases, the J end by 9 bases, with 17 bases between. CDR1 MRHNA and CDR2 SNTAGT come from the germline V gene. The CDR3 region is CASSQKGGSVQYF. DNA of the CDR3: TGTGCCAGCAGTCAGAAAGGGGGTTCGGTGCAGTACTTC.

This clone was observed a single time. This chain joins TRBV14 and TRBJ1-3; 7 bases map to TRBD1. After removal of 8 bases from V and 0 bases from J, the junction contained 7 bases not matched to a gene. The CDR3 has 15 residues. Germline values: CDR1 SGHDN, CDR2 FVKESK. CDR3 in amino acids: CASSTGFGSGNTIYF. The DNA of the CDR3 is TGTGCCAGCTCGACAGGGTTCGGCTCTGGAAACACCATATATTTT. Variable domain in full (rest from reference TRBV14 and TRBJ1-3): EAGVTQFPSHSVIEKGQTVTLRCDPISGHDNLYWYRRVMGKEIKFLLHFVKESKQDESGMPNNRFLAERTGGTYSTLKVQPAELEDSGVYFCASSTGFGSGNTIYFGEGSWLTVV.

This chain joins TRBV11-3 and TRBJ2-1; no firm D call. Trimming took off 1 base at V and 7 bases at J, with 8 bases between the two ends. This CDR3 has 13 amino acids. Germline V gene sequence: CDR1 SGHNT, CDR2 YENEEA. The CDR3 nucleotides are TGTGCCAGCAGCTTAGGCACTGTAAATGAGCAGTTCTTC. Amino acid sequence: CASSLGTVNEQFF.

The chain uses TRBV28 and TRBJ1-1, with 11 positions matching TRBD1. CDR3 length equals 15 residues. Germline CDR1 MDHEN, CDR2 SYDVKM. The J segment lost 3 bases and the V segment lost 3 bases, leaving 3 bases of the junction unmatched. The CDR3 bases are TGTGCCAGCAGTTTCCAGGACAGGGGGCACACTGAAGCTTTCTTT. Amino acids: CASSFQDRGHTEAFF. The whole variable domain, remainder taken from reference TRBV28 and TRBJ1-1, is DVKVTQSSRYLVKRTGEKVFLECVQDMDHENMFWYRQDPGLGLRLIYFSYDVKMKEKGDIPEGYSVSREKKERFSLILESASTNQTSMYLCASSFQDRGHTEAFFGQGTRLTVV.

V usage is TRBV27 and J usage is TRBJ1-6; the D gene is possibly TRBD1 (5 bases). CDR3 length: 15 amino acids. V dropped 7 bases and J dropped 2 bases, with 12 bases sitting between them. Germline V CDR1 and CDR2: MNHEY, SMNVEV (reference sequence). CDR3 nucleotides: TGTGCCAGCACCATCGGGGGGACCTATAATTCACCCCTCCACTTT. It codes for CASTIGGTYNSPLHF.

The CDR3 sequence: CASSFLASGRGSGQFF. The CDR3 coding sequence is TGTGCCAGCAGTTTCCTGGCTAGCGGGAGGGGGTCGGGGCAGTTCTTC. The V call is TRBV27, the J call TRBJ2-1; TRBD2 matches 12 bases. CDR1 is MNHEY and CDR2 is SMNVEV in the germline V gene (reference sequence). The CDR3 has 16 amino acids. V lost 3 bases and J lost 12; bases outside the gene matches: 12.

The sample holds a few counts of this clone. The chain has TRBV10-3 and TRBJ1-2, with D maybe TRBD1 (6 bases). Germline values: CDR1 ENHRY, CDR2 SYGVKD. The V end was cut by 3 bases, the J end by 3 bases, with 14 bases between. This CDR3 comprises 15 residues. The CDR3 is CAISDVVGADYGYTF. DNA for the CDR3: TGTGCCATCAGTGATGTTGTGGGGGCAGACTATGGCTACACCTTC.

This clone was counted a few times. The chain employs TRBV7-8 and TRBJ1-2; D is unresolved. There are 14 residues in the CDR3. The V end lost 6 bases, the J end lost 2 bases, and 13 bases lay between the germline ends. The germline CDR1 and CDR2 sequences are SGHVS and FQNEAQ. CDR3 DNA sequence: TGTGCCAGCAGTCCAACTTCGGGAAACTATGGCTACACCTTC. Translated: CASSPTSGNYGYTF.

The gene calls are TRBV7-3 and TRBJ2-1, with a weak D call TRBD1 (5 bases). The CDR3 covers 13 residues. Germline values: CDR1 SGHTA, CDR2 FQGTGA. The V gene lost 2 bases and the J gene lost 4 bases, with 6 bases spanning the gap. The CDR3 loop is CASSLDSYNEQFF. The CDR3 coding sequence is TGTGCCAGCAGCTTAGACAGTTACAATGAGCAGTTCTTC. Combining the CDR3 with reference TRBV7-3 and TRBJ2-1 gives the whole variable domain GAGVSQTPSNKVTEKGKYVELRCDPISGHTALYWYRQSLGQGPEFLIYFQGTGAADDSGLPNDRFFAVRPEGSVSTLKIQRTERGDSAVYLCASSLDSYNEQFFGPGTRLTVL.

The rearrangement links TRBV2 to TRBJ2-1, with D uncertain. Germline lookup yields CDR1 SNHLY and CDR2 FYNNEI. The CDR3 totals 14 residues. Trimming stripped 6 bases from V and 3 bases from J, with 12 bases between. CDR3 in DNA: TGTGCCAGCAGCGTCCTCCCCAGCTACAATGAGCAGTTCTTC. This codes for CASSVLPSYNEQFF.

J is TRBJ2-7 and V is TRBV5-4; 11 positions match TRBD1. The germline gives CDR1 SGHNT, CDR2 YYREEE (reference sequence). Trimming took 0 bases from V and 5 from J; bases not matched to a gene: 7. The CDR3 is 16 residues long. CDR3 loop: CASSLAGGQGVHEQYF. Here the CDR3 DNA reads TGTGCCAGCAGCTTGGCTGGGGGACAGGGGGTTCACGAGCAGTACTTC.

This rearrangement joins TRBV19 to TRBJ2-3; weak D call: TRBD2 (6 bases). The CDR3 totals 16 residues. From germline, CDR1 is LNHDA and CDR2 SQIVND (reference sequence). Trimming removed 3 bases from V and 5 bases from J, with 18 bases in between. The CDR3 protein is CASSIRDSRVGDTQYF. In nucleotides, the CDR3 is TGTGCCAGTAGTATCCGGGACTCCAGGGTGGGAGATACGCAGTATTTT. Full variable domain (rest looked up from reference TRBV19 and TRBJ2-3): DGGITQSPKYLFRKEGQNVTLSCEQNLNHDAMYWYRQDPGQGLRLIYYSQIVNDFQKGDIAEGYSVSREKKESFPLTVTSAQKNPTAFYLCASSIRDSRVGDTQYFGPGTRLTVL.

The chain is built from TRBV19 and TRBJ2-5; maybe TRBD1 (5 bases). Between the trimmed V and J ends, which lost 4 bases and 2 bases, there was a span of 11 bases. Germline CDR1 LNHDA, CDR2 SQIVND (reference sequence). The CDR3 has 14 amino acids. The CDR3 loop is CASSNQGVQETQYF. The CDR3, as DNA: TGTGCCAGTAGTAACCAAGGGGTGCAAGAGACCCAGTACTTC.

This chain uses TRBV19 with TRBJ2-4; D remains unclear. In germline, CDR1 is LNHDA, CDR2 SQIVND (reference sequence). This CDR3 spans 18 amino acids. The V end lost 6 bases, the J end lost 3 bases, and 24 bases lay between the germline ends. CDR3 sequence reads: CASSTIRQPTFVKNIQYF. The CDR3 bases are TGTGCCAGTAGCACGATTCGGCAGCCGACATTCGTCAAAAACATTCAGTACTTC. Together with reference TRBV19 and TRBJ2-4, the CDR3 gives the full variable domain: DGGITQSPKYLFRKEGQNVTLSCEQNLNHDAMYWYRQDPGQGLRLIYYSQIVNDFQKGDIAEGYSVSREKKESFPLTVTSAQKNPTAFYLCASSTIRQPTFVKNIQYFGAGTRLSVL.

This chain joins TRBV27 and TRBJ2-7; the D gene is possibly TRBD2 (6 bases). CDR3 length: 15 residues. V dropped 3 bases and J dropped 0 bases, with 12 bases sitting between them. The germline V gene has CDR1 MNHEY and CDR2 SMNVEV (reference sequence). For the CDR3, the DNA is TGTGCCAGCAGTTTTTGGGGGGACCCCTCCTACGAGCAGTACTTC. Translating gives CASSFWGDPSYEQYF.

The chain links TRBV12-5 to TRBJ2-7; 7 bases map to TRBD1. This CDR3 has 15 residues. Germline V gene data show CDR1 as LGHNT and CDR2 as FRNRAP. V shed 5 bases, J shed 3 bases, and the junction held 10 bases outside the gene matches. CDR3 sequence reads: CASGANPGQIYEQYF. The CDR3 nucleotides are TGTGCTAGTGGTGCGAACCCGGGACAGATCTACGAGCAGTACTTC. The full variable domain, with the rest looked up from reference TRBV12-5 and TRBJ2-7, is DARVTQTPRHKVTEMGQEVTMRCQPILGHNTVFWYRQTMMQGLELLAYFRNRAPLDDSGMPKDRFSAEMPDATLATLKIQPSEPRDSAVYFCASGANPGQIYEQYFGPGTRLTVT.

V is TRBV6-5 and J is TRBJ2-2, with TRBD2 matching over 12 bases. V was clipped by 0 bases and J by 5 bases; unmatched bases: 1. There are 16 residues in the CDR3. Germline-derived CDR1 and CDR2 are MNHEY and SVGAGI. This CDR3 reads CASSYSGLAGTGELFF. As DNA, the CDR3 is TGTGCCAGCAGTTACTCAGGACTAGCGGGGACCGGGGAGCTGTTTTTT.

The V and J genes are TRBV18 and TRBJ1-1; D might be TRBD1 (5 bases). CDR1 is KGHSH and CDR2 is LQKENI in the germline V gene. Trimming cost V 1 base and J 4 bases, with 16 bases left between them. The CDR3 spans 16 residues. As DNA, the CDR3 is TGTGCCAGCTCACCACTTCAGTTTCAGGGTGGCACTGAAGCTTTCTTT. Protein: CASSPLQFQGGTEAFF. The entire variable domain, with the rest obtained from reference TRBV18 and TRBJ1-1, is as follows: NAGVMQNPRHLVRRRGQEARLRCSPMKGHSHVYWYRQLPEEGLKFMVYLQKENIIDESGMPKERFSAEFPKEGPSILRIQQVVRGDSAAYFCASSPLQFQGGTEAFFGQGTRLTVV.

The V and J genes are TRBV28 and TRBJ1-5, with D possibly being TRBD1 (6 bases). The germline V gene encodes CDR1 MDHEN and CDR2 SYDVKM. With 7 bases removed from V and 2 bases from J, the gap between germline ends came to 9 bases. The CDR3 length is 13 residues. The CDR3 DNA reads as TGTGCCAGCAAAGAGGGGGGCAATCAGCCCCAGCATTTT. Amino acids: CASKEGGNQPQHF.

CDR3 residues: CASSVAPMGAGSGNTIYF. In nucleotides, the CDR3 is TGTGCCAGCAGCGTAGCACCCATGGGAGCCGGATCTGGAAACACCATATATTTT. This chain links TRBV9 with TRBJ1-3; unclear D gene. Germline-derived CDR1 and CDR2 are SGDLS and YYNGEE. The V end was cut by 0 bases, the J end by 1 base, with 17 bases between. CDR3 length: 18 residues.

This clone was found a few times. V is TRBV6-1 and J is TRBJ2-7; no reliable D call. CDR3 size: 14 residues. Trimming pared 0 bases from V and 3 bases from J, leaving 9 bases between. CDR1 is MNHNS, CDR2 SASEGT, per germline. CDR3 in DNA: TGTGCCAGCAGTGAAGCTCTAGACGGCTACGAGCAGTACTTC. It encodes CASSEALDGYEQYF.

This chain joins TRBV27 and TRBJ2-6, with TRBD2 matching over 10 bases. The CDR3 extends over 17 amino acids. After removal of 3 bases from V and 0 bases from J, the junction contained 2 bases not matched to a gene. Germline CDR1 and CDR2: MNHEY and SMNVEV (reference sequence). The CDR3 bases are TGTGCCAGCAGTTTGCTAGCGGGAGCCTCTGGGGCCAACGTCCTGACTTTC. Amino acids: CASSLLAGASGANVLTF.